The clone carrying this TCR beta chain was observed at least ten times. Its target is not known. Hyperthyroidism was new, under 2 months, in patients aged 18 to 65. If patients had other autoimmune diseases, uncontrolled infections, pregnancy or lactation, they were excluded. These data originate in a study of Graves' ophthalmopathy and Graves' hyperthyroidism. The study, taken as a whole, reports: Prediction of ophthalmopathy progression reached about 71% sensitivity and under 80% specificity.

RNA transcripts yielded amplified TCR beta CDR3 regions. HTBI primers were employed in first-round RT-PCR, then a second-round multiplex PCR followed. TCRdb processed the multiplex PCR reads anew with MiXCR; each CDR3 protein has one entry. The sample records hundreds of thousands of distinct CDR3 sequences, about 24% being singletons. The V gene's germline CDR1 is SNHLY and CDR2 FYNNEI. The V end lost 3 bases, the J end lost 4 bases, and 3 bases lay between the germline ends. The CDR3 loop spans 12 amino acids. The chain employs TRBV2 and TRBJ1-4; no reliable D call. This clonotype was obtained from a woman aged 18-29 years with stable Graves' hyperthyroidism. Some clones in this sample may be carry-over from other donors' samples. Sequencing used peripheral blood. CDR3 protein: CASSDDNEKLFF. The CDR3 DNA sequence: TGTGCCAGCAGTGATGATAATGAAAAACTGTTTTTT. Drawing the rest from reference TRBV2 and TRBJ1-4, the complete variable domain is EPEVTQTPSHQVTQMGQEVILRCVPISNHLYFYWYRQILGQKVEFLVSFYNNEISEKSEIFDDQFSVERPDGSNFTLKIRSTKLEDSAMYFCASSDDNEKLFFGSGTQLSVL.